Listed here is a single T cell receptor (beta chain). This clone was counted only a few times. Its cognate antigen has yet to be identified. Base qualities are not at hand, and no much larger clone is one base apart. TCRbeta CDR3 regions were amplified from genomic DNA by means of the immunoSEQ Assay, a bias-controlled multiplex PCR. Per the authors' processing: The number of nucleated cells in each sample was estimated from the amplification of reference gene primers within the assay. Sequence reads were collapsed and filtered to measure the absolute abundance of every unique TCRbeta CDR3 rearrangement. For each sample, productive Simpson clonality was calculated by taking the square root of Simpson's diversity index across productive rearrangements. As stored in TCRdb, this immuneACCESS dataset retains in-frame rearrangements with V and J assigned. A fraction of the clones does not appear; measured against another copy, unresolved V genes explain less than half of the discrepancy, and the remainder lacks a known reason. V, J and clone size reflect that table, while D and trimming were determined from the DNA. Counted in this sample were about 320,000 clones; 80% to 90% of them appeared once. About 1.2% of the sample goes to the ten largest clones.

Collaborating institutions collected whole blood in K2EDTA tubes following their own protocols. For TCRbeta analysis, collaborators shipped samples as frozen whole blood, isolated PBMCs, or DNA extracted from either of those sample types. Measured from the cysteine to the phenylalanine, the CDR3 is 14 residues long. Only the CDR3 DNA stays, 42 bases, in frame from base 1. Trimming removed 3 bases from V and 3 bases from J, leaving 11 bases between the germline ends. The germline V gene (reference sequence) provides CDR1 LNHDA and CDR2 SQIVND. These data come from a study of blood T cell repertoires in COVID-19 (dated by TCRdb to 2018 to 2021). For the study in its entirety: Samples from collaborators originated in the United States, Italy and Spain and spanned both the acute and convalescent phases of COVID-19. The material from the prospective study consisted of cDNA or gDNA derived from T cells, B-cell-depleted T cells, or PBMCs. Subjects who had been exposed to COVID-19, were actively infected with it, or had recovered from it provided the deeply sampled blood TCRbeta repertoires that made up the dataset. The repertoires were released in a freely available public database intended as a resource for research on the immune response to SARS-CoV-2. The samples were drawn from two sources: the first 160 participants of the ongoing ImmuneRACE study, and 950 to 1,500 subjects contributed by 6 global collaborators. Sample metadata almost always included a de-identified subject ID, COVID-19 status, age in years and sex. HLA class I and class II types, where available, came from metadata supplied by the sample provider rather than from assay-based typing.

General conclusions and limits of the study: Clinical and demographic metadata were provided uncurated, with the amount varying by source and participant.

The V gene is TRBV19 and the J gene is TRBJ1-1, with the D gene too uncertain to name. Input material: peripheral blood. The sequence was obtained from a woman aged 45-59 years with acute or convalescent COVID-19. Here is the DNA: TGTGCCAGTAGTATCTCGCCCGGGGACACTGAAGCTTTCTTT. This is translated as CASSISPGDTEAFF.